These 24 T cell receptor beta chains share one sample of origin, sequenced in a study of vaccination and CD4 T cells after COVID-19. Sequencing of the DNA from cultured CD4+ T cells was carried out with the Oncomine TCR Beta short-read assay. MiXCR, applied by TCRdb to the PCR reads, yields one record per CDR3 protein. The profile shows over 13,000 distinct CDR3 sequences, 20% to 25% of them singletons. Treatment described: roughly 10-day PBMC culture with coronavirus spike peptide pools or control peptides (ViraFEST assay). No cognate antigen is known for these TCRs. The input for sequencing was CD4+ T cells from blood, cultured in vitro, taken after SARS-CoV-2 vaccination. Receptors originate from a human donor who had recovered from COVID-19.

The chain couples TRBV29-1 to TRBJ1-5; D is unresolved. V lost 4 bases and J lost 7, with 14 bases in between. This CDR3 has 13 residues. Germline V gene data show CDR1 as SQVTM and CDR2 as ANQGSEA. The CDR3 DNA reads TGCAGCGTTGCGAAGGCCCCCGGGCAGCCCCAGCATTTT. It is translated as CSVAKAPGQPQHF.

The V and J genes are TRBV5-1 and TRBJ2-4; perhaps TRBD1 as D (6 bases). The CDR3 has 13 residues. Germline values: CDR1 SGHRS, CDR2 YFSETQ. V lost 4 bases to trimming and J lost 6 bases, with 11 bases between them. CDR3 residues: CASSPEGGNIQYF. As DNA, the CDR3 is TGCGCCAGCAGCCCTGAAGGGGGAAACATTCAGTACTTC.

The chain uses TRBV5-6 and TRBJ1-3; 8 positions agree with TRBD1. The CDR3 is 13 residues long. Trimming cost V 4 bases and J 4 bases; bases outside gene matches: 1. CDR1 is SGHDT and CDR2 is YYEEEE in the germline V gene. CDR3 DNA: TGTGCCAGCAGCCGGGACAGGGGAAACACCATATATTTT. This translates into CASSRDRGNTIYF.

This chain joins TRBV12-3 or TRBV12-4 and TRBJ2-5; 7 positions match TRBD2. This CDR3 is 13 amino acids long. With V trimmed by 7 bases and J by 5 bases, 7 bases remained unmatched. CDR3: CASTVRGSETQYF. The CDR3 bases are TGTGCCAGCACGGTACGCGGGAGTGAGACCCAGTACTTC.

A few counts support this clonotype. The chain recombines TRBV7-3 with TRBJ2-2, with 8 nucleotides matching TRBD2. V lost 2 bases to trimming and J lost 3 bases; unmatched junction nucleotides: 5. CDR3 length equals 16 residues. Germline V gene data show CDR1 as SGHTA and CDR2 as FQGTGA. This CDR3 is CASSLRPAGDTGELFF. For the CDR3, the DNA is TGTGCCAGCAGCTTACGGCCAGCGGGGGACACCGGGGAGCTGTTTTTT.

This chain uses TRBV18 with TRBJ2-1, with 12 bases matching TRBD2. The CDR3 contains 19 residues. Germline V gene data show CDR1 as KGHSH and CDR2 as LQKENI. Trimming cost V 3 bases and J 6 bases; bases outside gene matches: 15. The CDR3, as DNA: TGTGCCAGCTCACCGAGTCAGGCAGACGGACTAGCGGGGACCAATGAGCAGTTCTTC. It encodes CASSPSQADGLAGTNEQFF.

This clonotype was found a few times. The rearrangement joins TRBV28 to TRBJ1-2; no clear D gene. The CDR3 spans 14 residues. The V gene's germline CDR1 is MDHEN and CDR2 SYDVKM. V was clipped by 2 bases and J by 2 bases, with 9 bases between them. The CDR3 DNA sequence: TGTGCCAGCAGTTTAAATGGAGGAAACTATGGCTACACCTTC. It codes for CASSLNGGNYGYTF.

Relative to its sample, this clonotype is medium-sized (0.01 to 0.1%). The chain links TRBV7-9 to TRBJ1-1; TRBD1 matches 8 bases. Looked up from germline, CDR1 is SEHNR and CDR2 is FQNEAQ (reference sequence). V gave up 5 bases and J gave up 1 base; unmatched junction bases: 3. This CDR3 region has 14 residues. The DNA of the CDR3 is TGTGCCAGCAGCCGGACAGGGAAGAACACTGAAGCTTTCTTT. Translation gives CASSRTGKNTEAFF.

This clonotype has only a few counts. The genes are TRBV20-1 and TRBJ2-3, with a weak D call TRBD2 (6 bases). Germline CDR1 is DFQATT and CDR2 is SNEGSKA (reference sequence). V lost 6 bases, J lost 1 base, and 14 bases lay in between. The CDR3 is 14 residues long. CDR3 in DNA: TGCAGTGCCTTAGCCTGGAGGGGCACAGATACGCAGTATTTT. Translated, it gives CSALAWRGTDTQYF.

This clonotype came up a few times. This CDR3 is CSARDWRLYNEQFF. The CDR3 bases are TGCAGTGCTAGAGATTGGAGATTGTACAATGAGCAGTTCTTC. V and J are TRBV20-1 and TRBJ2-1; unclear D gene. CDR3 length equals 14 residues. Per germline, CDR1 DFQATT and CDR2 SNEGSKA (reference sequence). Trimming took off 0 bases at V and 4 bases at J, with 10 bases between the two ends.

The chain is built from TRBV19 and TRBJ2-7; a possible D gene is TRBD2 (5 bases). V dropped 2 bases and J dropped 5 bases, with 22 bases sitting between them. CDR3 length: 17 amino acids. Germline CDR1 is LNHDA and CDR2 is SQIVND (reference sequence). The DNA of the CDR3 is TGTGCCAGTAGTATATACACCGGCACCGGAGGTTACCACGAGCAGTACTTC. This translates into CASSIYTGTGGYHEQYF.

In its sample, this clonotype was seen a few times. The gene calls are TRBV2 and TRBJ1-5; tentatively, D is TRBD1 (5 bases). From germline, CDR1 is SNHLY and CDR2 FYNNEI. Trimming cost V 6 bases and J 3 bases, with 12 bases left between them. CDR3 length equals 14 residues. The CDR3 protein is CASSFRGHNQPQHF. The CDR3, as DNA: TGTGCCAGCAGCTTCCGGGGCCACAATCAGCCCCAGCATTTT.

In its sample, this clonotype was seen a few times. V and J are TRBV29-1 and TRBJ1-5; D is ambiguous. Trimming took off 4 bases at V and 3 bases at J, with 13 bases between the two ends. The V gene's germline CDR1 is SQVTM and CDR2 ANQGSEA. The CDR3 runs 14 residues. The CDR3 loop reads CSVGKGGLNQPQHF. The CDR3 DNA follows: TGCAGCGTTGGGAAGGGAGGGCTCAATCAGCCCCAGCATTTT. The full variable domain, in which reference TRBV29-1 and TRBJ1-5 provide the parts outside the CDR3, is SAVISQKPSRDICQRGTSLTIQCQVDSQVTMMFWYRQQPGQSLTLIATANQGSEATYESGFVIDKFPISRPNLTFSTLTVSNMSPEDSSIYLCSVGKGGLNQPQHFGDGTRLSIL.

This clonotype appeared once. The V gene is TRBV5-1, the J gene TRBJ2-1, with a possible D match to TRBD1 (6 bases). The V gene lost 0 bases and the J gene lost 12 bases, with 19 bases spanning the gap. CDR3 size: 15 residues. Germline CDR1 and CDR2: SGHRS and YFSETQ. CDR3 sequence (DNA): TGCGCCAGCAGCTTGGAGGGCAGGGGCTCCCGTAGGCAGTTCTTC. This codes for CASSLEGRGSRRQFF.

This clonotype was counted between two and nine times. This chain joins TRBV11-3 and TRBJ1-6; D is possibly TRBD1 (6 bases). Trimming took 2 bases from V and 7 from J, leaving 18 bases between them. The CDR3 runs to 17 residues. Germline assignment: CDR1 SGHNT and CDR2 YENEEA. The CDR3 sequence: CASSLKVRSGDNSPLHF. The CDR3 DNA reads as TGTGCCAGCAGCTTAAAGGTAAGGTCAGGGGACAATTCACCCCTCCACTTT.

By share, this clonotype ranks as medium-sized (0.01 to 0.1%). V usage is TRBV7-2 and J usage is TRBJ2-7; perhaps TRBD2 as D (6 bases). CDR3 length: 14 amino acids. Germline CDR1 is SGHTA and CDR2 is FQGNSA. V was pared by 2 bases and J by 6 bases, with 14 bases between. The CDR3: CASSLTPGVGEQYF. The CDR3 DNA reads as TGTGCCAGCAGCTTAACCCCGGGGGTCGGCGAGCAGTACTTC. The full variable domain, completed using reference TRBV7-2 and TRBJ2-7, is GAGVSQSPSNKVTEKGKDVELRCDPISGHTALYWYRQSLGQGLEFLIYFQGNSAPDKSGLPSDRFSAERTGGSVSTLTIQRTQQEDSAVYLCASSLTPGVGEQYFGPGTRLTVT.

This clonotype has just a few counts. This chain joins TRBV20-1 and TRBJ2-7, with 7 nucleotides matching TRBD1. The junction had 5 bases not matched to a gene; V was cut back by 4 bases and J by 2 bases. CDR1 and CDR2 from the germline V gene are DFQATT and SNEGSKA (reference sequence). The CDR3 is made up of 13 amino acids. CDR3 region: CSATGTETYEQYF. The DNA for the CDR3 is TGCAGTGCTACCGGGACAGAGACCTACGAGCAGTACTTC.

This clonotype occurred a few times. The chain carries TRBV20-1 and TRBJ1-6; 7 nucleotides line up with TRBD1. CDR1 is DFQATT and CDR2 is SNEGSKA in the germline V gene (reference sequence). CDR3 length equals 14 residues. CDR3 in amino acids: CSSWDSSYNSPLHF. The CDR3 coding sequence is TGCAGCTCCTGGGACAGCTCATATAATTCACCCCTCCACTTT.

The chain links TRBV19 to TRBJ2-2, with D tentatively TRBD1 or TRBD2 (7 bases each). This CDR3 has 15 amino acids. CDR1 is LNHDA and CDR2 is SQIVND in the germline V gene (reference sequence). V dropped 7 bases and J dropped 2 bases, with 14 bases sitting between them. CDR3 loop: CASKGGTVNTGELFF. In nucleotides, the CDR3 is TGTGCCAGTAAGGGAGGGACAGTCAACACCGGGGAGCTGTTTTTT.

This clonotype was counted only a few times. The chain couples TRBV6-4 to TRBJ2-5, with 7 bases aligning to TRBD2. V lost 1 base to trimming and J lost 5 bases; unmatched junction nucleotides: 10. The CDR3 has 16 residues. CDR1 is MRHNA and CDR2 is SNTAGT in the germline V gene. This CDR3 is CASSDCGRRRPETQYF. The CDR3 DNA sequence: TGTGCCAGCAGTGACTGCGGGAGACGCCGCCCGGAGACCCAGTACTTC.

This chain links TRBV25-1 with TRBJ2-4, with 11 bases lining up with TRBD1. Germline lookup yields CDR1 MGHDK and CDR2 SYGVNS. Trimming removed 3 bases from V and 6 bases from J; junction bases left unmatched: 4. The CDR3 has 15 residues. The CDR3 protein is CASSEPGTGGNIQYF. The CDR3 DNA follows: TGTGCCAGCAGTGAGCCCGGGACAGGGGGAAACATTCAGTACTTC.

This clonotype was counted a few times. CDR3 loop: CASSFDRAGADTQYF. CDR3 nucleotides: TGTGCCAGCAGTTTCGACAGGGCGGGAGCAGATACGCAGTATTTT. The chain recombines TRBV12-3 or TRBV12-4 with TRBJ2-3; D may match TRBD1 or TRBD2 (7 bases each). V lost 3 bases and J 4 bases, leaving 14 bases between the germline ends. CDR3 size: 15 residues.

The V gene is TRBV7-2, the J gene TRBJ2-5; tentatively, D is TRBD2 (6 bases). The V end lost 7 bases, the J end lost 2 bases, and 14 bases lay between the germline ends. The CDR3 spans 14 residues. The germline V gene has CDR1 SGHTA and CDR2 FQGNSA. Written as DNA, the CDR3 is TGTGCCAGCACTCTTAGCGGAAGACAAGAGACCCAGTACTTC. Amino acids: CASTLSGRQETQYF.

This clonotype was found a few times. This chain joins TRBV7-8 and TRBJ2-3; D might be TRBD1 (6 bases). V lost 5 bases to trimming and J lost 3 bases, with 12 bases between them. CDR3 length: 14 residues. Germline values: CDR1 SGHVS, CDR2 FQNEAQ. This CDR3 is CASSRDRLTDTQYF. The DNA of the CDR3 is TGTGCCAGCAGCCGCGACAGGTTAACAGATACGCAGTATTTT.